Detailed here is one T cell receptor beta chain. One end of the junction is discordant with germline, which a read error may explain. It was with a sample-barcoded 5' primer and a J-beta primer mix that a second PCR of roughly 6 to 12 cycles was run. Via MiXCR, TCRdb re-called the 5' RACE reads, giving one row per CDR3 protein. The sample lists approximately 800,000 distinct CDR3 sequences; less than 70% were seen once. The germline CDR1 and CDR2 sequences are SGHKS and YYEKEE (reference sequence). The CDR3 has 15 amino acids. The data stem from a study of blood T cells in healthy people across ages. The sample providers were healthy Caucasian people from Russia, aged roughly 6 to 90.

The sequenced sample was blood. The rearrangement uses TRBV5-5 and TRBJ2-7, with D uncertain. The J call may be mistaken, given a closer DNA end match to TRBJ2-5. The sequence was obtained from a man at least 80 years old in good health. The CDR3 bases are TGTGCCGGCAGCTTGGACCGAGCCCCACCTGGGACCCAGTACTTC. This sequence encodes CAGSLDRAPPGTQYF.